Listed below are T cell receptor beta chains from one sample, sequenced in a study of low-dose radiotherapy and immunotherapy resistance in tumors. From the reads, TCRdb called clonotypes with MiXCR, one entry per CDR3 protein. The data hold roughly 38,000 distinct CDR3 sequences, with less than 25% observed a single time. The starting material was PBMCs, obtained after low-dose radiotherapy plus immunotherapy. Source of these receptors: a female donor with ovarian cancer. CDR3s include the opening cysteine and the closing phenylalanine or tryptophan. D genes are given only for firm matches. Not every row has a clone size; where given, it reads once, few, many or a size class.

cdr3_aa cdr3_nt j_call clone_size cdr3_length v_call d_call
CASSRQFANEKLFF TGCGCCAGCAGCCGACAGTTTGCTAATGAAAAACTGTTTTTT TRBJ1-4 many 14 TRBV4-1 -
CASSLVGESSYNEQFF TGTGCCAGCAGCTTAGTTGGGGAAAGCTCCTACAATGAGCAGTTCTTC TRBJ2-1 - 16 TRBV13 -
CASIDGSTDTQYF TGTGCCAGCATTGACGGGTCCACAGATACGCAGTATTTT TRBJ2-3 - 13 TRBV28 -
CSARWGISNQPQHF TGCAGTGCTAGATGGGGGATTAGCAATCAGCCCCAGCATTTT TRBJ1-5 few 14 TRBV20-1 -
CASSPGDPIDTGELFF TGCGCCAGCAGCCCAGGGGACCCAATCGACACCGGGGAGCTGTTTTTT TRBJ2-2 few 16 TRBV5-1 -
CASSLESGSKNIQYF TGCGCCAGCAGCTTGGAGTCAGGGAGTAAGAACATTCAGTACTTC TRBJ2-4 many 15 TRBV5-1 -
CASRGCSGGKQYF TGTGCCAGCAGGGGGTGCTCCGGTGGGAAGCAGTACTTC TRBJ2-7 - 13 TRBV21-1 -
CSVAPGISYNEQFF TGCAGCGTTGCCCCAGGGATCTCCTACAATGAGCAGTTCTTC TRBJ2-1 many 14 TRBV29-1 -
CASKLAYYNEQFF TGTGCCAGCAAGCTAGCGTATTACAATGAGCAGTTCTTC TRBJ2-1 - 13 TRBV28 -
CSASGPRDTGELFF TGCAGTGCTAGTGGCCCCAGGGATACCGGGGAGCTGTTTTTT TRBJ2-2 few 14 TRBV20-1 -
CASSLAGKINEQYF TGTGCCAGCAGTTTGGCAGGGAAAATCAACGAGCAGTACTTC TRBJ2-7 many 14 TRBV27 -
CASSLLAGVSNEQFF TGTGCCAGCAGCTTGCTAGCGGGGGTTTCCAATGAGCAGTTCTTC TRBJ2-1 medium-sized 15 TRBV5-6 TRBD2
CASSLPGTSGSNEQFF TGTGCCAGCAGCTTACCCGGGACTAGCGGCAGCAATGAGCAGTTCTTC TRBJ2-1 - 16 TRBV13 TRBD2
CSVDALQGTDEQFF TGCAGCGTTGATGCTTTGCAGGGGACCGATGAGCAGTTCTTC TRBJ2-1 many 14 TRBV29-1 -
CASSGRGFSYEQYF TGTGCCAGCAGTGGGAGGGGTTTCTCCTACGAGCAGTACTTC TRBJ2-7 many 14 TRBV6-2/TRBV6-3 TRBD2
CSAWRGGDPKAKNIQYF TGCAGTGCCTGGAGAGGGGGCGACCCCAAAGCCAAAAACATTCAGTACTTC TRBJ2-4 many 17 TRBV20-1 TRBD1
CAGRRGFPNYEQYF TGTGCCGGCCGCCGCGGGTTCCCGAATTACGAGCAGTACTTC TRBJ2-7 many 14 TRBV30 -
CASSLSSAETQYF TGTGCCAGCAGCTTGTCTAGCGCGGAGACCCAGTACTTC TRBJ2-5 many 13 TRBV7-9 -
CASSRDVGSGEQFF TGTGCCAGCAGCCGTGATGTCGGCAGCGGTGAGCAGTTCTTC TRBJ2-1 - 14 TRBV4-2 -
CASSLGLAGEQFF TGTGCCAGCAGCTTGGGGCTAGCGGGTGAGCAGTTCTTC TRBJ2-1 many 13 TRBV5-4 TRBD2
CASGASGRTDNEQFF TGTGCTAGTGGTGCCTCCGGCCGCACAGACAATGAGCAGTTCTTC TRBJ2-1 - 15 TRBV12-5 -
CASSISGNRLTGELFF TGTGCCAGTAGTATTAGTGGTAACAGACTCACCGGGGAGCTGTTTTTT TRBJ2-2 many 16 TRBV19 -
CSADGMLGYIPSDEQYF TGCAGCGCCGACGGCATGTTGGGCTATATTCCCTCGGACGAGCAGTACTTC TRBJ2-7 - 17 TRBV29-1 -
CASSPLAQSTDTQYF TGTGCCAGCAGCCCTTTAGCTCAAAGCACAGATACGCAGTATTTT TRBJ2-3 many 15 TRBV2 -
CASSRDRYSYEQYF TGTGCCAGCAGCCGAGACAGGTACTCCTACGAGCAGTACTTC TRBJ2-7 medium-sized 14 TRBV11-2 -
CSARVPATRTDTQYF TGCAGTGCTAGAGTGCCGGCGACACGCACAGATACGCAGTATTTT TRBJ2-3 many 15 TRBV20-1 -
CASSPGGLDEQFF TGCGCCAGCAGCCCCGGAGGCCTAGATGAGCAGTTCTTC TRBJ2-1 many 13 TRBV5-1 -
CASSLGQGYNEQFF TGTGCCAGCAGCTTGGGACAGGGCTACAATGAGCAGTTCTTC TRBJ2-1 - 14 TRBV5-8 TRBD1
CASQEDGGTDTQYF TGTGCCAGCCAGGAAGACGGTGGCACAGATACGCAGTATTTT TRBJ2-3 medium-sized 14 TRBV28 -
CASSLARIAGADTQYF TGTGCCAGCAGCTTGGCCCGGATAGCGGGGGCAGATACGCAGTATTTT TRBJ2-3 - 16 TRBV5-4 TRBD2
CASSEAGRSYEQYF TGTGCCAGCAGTGAAGCCGGTCGATCCTACGAGCAGTACTTC TRBJ2-7 many 14 TRBV2 -
CASSPGQGKAPLHF TGTGCCAGCAGTCCGGGACAGGGAAAAGCACCCCTCCACTTT TRBJ1-6 many 14 TRBV12-3/TRBV12-4 TRBD1
CASRGGTGGTNYGYTF TGTGCCAGCAGGGGTGGGACAGGGGGAACTAACTATGGCTACACCTTC TRBJ1-2 many 16 TRBV6-6 TRBD1
CATGQGAYEQYF TGTGCCACCGGACAGGGAGCGTACGAGCAGTACTTC TRBJ2-7 few 12 TRBV27 TRBD1
CASTTIHRSSYNEQFF TGTGCCAGCACTACCATCCACAGGAGCTCCTACAATGAGCAGTTCTTC TRBJ2-1 - 16 TRBV21-1 -
CASSGSGLAYF TGTGCCAGCAGTGGTTCGGGACTAGCCTACTTC TRBJ2-7 many 11 TRBV2 TRBD2
CASSLDRRSYEQYF TGCGCCAGCAGCCTCGACCGTCGCTCCTACGAGCAGTACTTC TRBJ2-7 medium-sized 14 TRBV5-1 -
CASSLEGSTDTQYF TGTGCCAGCAGCCTGGAGGGGAGCACAGATACGCAGTATTTT TRBJ2-3 medium-sized 14 TRBV6-5 -
CSVVHISEAFF TGCAGCGTTGTTCACATCTCTGAAGCTTTCTTT TRBJ1-1 - 11 TRBV29-1 -
CASSFGGVGGEQFF TGTGCCAGCAGCTTCGGGGGAGTGGGGGGTGAGCAGTTCTTC TRBJ2-1 - 14 TRBV5-4 -
CASSRKVPEGGQYF TGTGCCAGCTCACGCAAGGTTCCCGAGGGGGGGCAGTACTTC TRBJ2-7 many 14 TRBV18 -
CASSQVEVGAQYF TGTGCCAGCAGCCAGGTAGAGGTTGGGGCGCAGTATTTT TRBJ2-3 many 13 TRBV3-1 -
CASSPPGSDTQYF TGTGCCAGCTCACCACCAGGGTCGGATACGCAGTATTTT TRBJ2-3 - 13 TRBV18 -
CASSQTRGLGEAFF TGTGCCAGCAGCCAAACCAGGGGTTTGGGTGAAGCTTTCTTT TRBJ1-1 many 14 TRBV4-2 -
CASNKRDGYEQYF TGTGCCAGCAATAAACGGGACGGCTACGAGCAGTACTTC TRBJ2-7 few 13 TRBV12-3/TRBV12-4 -
CSARGNRVSQETQYF TGCAGTGCTAGAGGGAACAGGGTATCACAAGAGACCCAGTACTTC TRBJ2-5 many 15 TRBV20-1 -
CASSSRGQGGNEKLFF TGTGCCAGCAGCTCTCGCGGGCAGGGGGGGAATGAAAAACTGTTTTTT TRBJ1-4 many 16 TRBV28 TRBD1
CASRGTSITDTQYF TGTGCCAGCAGGGGGACTTCTATCACAGATACGCAGTATTTT TRBJ2-3 - 14 TRBV28 -
CASSQDSTDTQYF TGTGCCAGCAGTCAGGACAGCACAGATACGCAGTATTTT TRBJ2-3 medium-sized 13 TRBV28 -
CASSPPSAGTGGEKLFF TGTGCCAGCAGTCCCCCATCAGCCGGGACAGGGGGTGAAAAACTGTTTTTT TRBJ1-4 - 17 TRBV28 TRBD1
CSATGTPIGSPLHF TGCAGTGCCACCGGGACACCAATCGGTTCACCCCTCCACTTT TRBJ1-6 many 14 TRBV20-1 -
CASSFGGLSTGDTQYF TGTGCCAGCAGTTTTGGAGGGCTCTCCACCGGAGATACGCAGTATTTT TRBJ2-3 many 16 TRBV27 -